This note documents a single TCR beta chain sequence. This sample is drawn from a study of blood T cell repertoires in COVID-19. Study-wide context: Researchers got acute and convalescent COVID-19 samples from the United States, Italy and Spain. PBMCs, B-cell-depleted T cells, or T cells were the source of the cDNA or gDNA that made up the material.

Germline CDR1 reads SGHRS; CDR2 reads YFSETQ. V was trimmed by 0 bases and J by 6 bases, leaving 12 bases between them. The CDR3 loop spans 14 amino acids. Study processing details: Researchers report that nucleated cell counts were estimated from reference gene primer amplification. Generated by immunoSEQ multiplex PCR, the TCRdb table keeps only in-frame clones and is missing some. V, J and clone size reflect that table, while D and trimming were determined from the DNA. The sample shows 250,000 to 350,000 clones, 87% of them seen only once. The rearrangement links TRBV5-1 to TRBJ1-2; D unclear. This TCR was sampled from a woman aged 45-65 years who had recovered from COVID-19. The sequenced material came from peripheral blood. CDR3 region: CASSLVGKADGYTF. DNA of the CDR3: TGCGCCAGCAGCTTGGTGGGCAAGGCCGATGGCTACACCTTC. The whole variable domain, remainder taken from reference TRBV5-1 and TRBJ1-2, is KAGVTQTPRYLIKTRGQQVTLSCSPISGHRSVSWYQQTPGQGLQFLFEYFSETQRNKGNFPGRFSGRQFSNSRSEMNVSTLELGDSALYLCASSLVGKADGYTFGSGTRLTVV.